This T cell receptor (beta chain) came from a study of CD8 T cells in Susac syndrome. Whole-study findings and limits: The relatively small number of individuals in the TCR sequencing and HLA analysis was acknowledged by the study.

With 3 bases removed from V and 8 bases from J, the gap between germline ends came to 16 bases. From germline, CDR1 is LNHDA and CDR2 SQIVND (reference sequence). The CDR3 extends over 14 amino acids. TEMRA cells were enriched by FACS, and CD4+ and CD8+ T cells were negatively isolated. Regarding this clonotype: Antigen specificity is unknown.

An input of about 0.5 to 1 ug of RNA was subjected to reverse transcription using random hexamers. TCRdb analysed the immunoSEQ multiplex PCR reads with MiXCR anew, one entry per CDR3 protein. This sample has just under 150,000 distinct CDR3 sequences, with approximately 93% found just once. The sequenced sample was CD4+ T cells from PBMCs. This clonotype originated in a human donor in good health. The chain combines TRBV19 with TRBJ1-2; no clear D. The CDR3 is CASSISEQSVGYTF. CDR3 in DNA: TGTGCCAGTAGTATCAGTGAACAGTCGGTCGGCTACACCTTC.